This T cell receptor (beta chain) was captured in a study of CD8 T cells in ankylosing spondylitis. TCRdb passed the 5' RACE reads through MiXCR, listing each CDR3 protein once. The sample lists more than 150,000 distinct CDR3 sequences; more than 10% were seen once. This clonotype turned up a few times. The sequence came from a male donor with ankylosing spondylitis or in good health (not recorded which). The sequencing input was blood, either unsorted or a sorted T cell fraction (not recorded which).

The CDR3, as DNA: TGTGCCAGCAGCCAAGGAACTAGCTATGGCTACACCTTC. Its protein product is CASSQGTSYGYTF. This chain connects TRBV14 to TRBJ1-2; D is undetermined. The CDR3 runs 13 residues. V gave up 1 base and J gave up 4 bases, with 7 bases separating them. Germline values: CDR1 SGHDN, CDR2 FVKESK.